A selection of T cell receptor beta chains follows, all from one sample in a study of T-cell reconstitution after alpha-beta-depleted transplantation in children. Each CDR3 protein is one row after TCRdb ran MiXCR on the PCR reads. Among around 420,000 distinct CDR3 sequences listed, about a sixth were seen once. This material consisted of PBMCs, mostly from graft donor cells, taken 360 days after TCRalphabeta/CD19-depleted stem cell transplant. These receptors came from a boy younger than two who had a stem cell transplant for Wiskott-Aldrich syndrome, so the T cells may come from the graft donor. Both conserved end residues are trimmed from each CDR3.

V gene | CDR3 protein
TRBV5-1 | ASSLGASNSQETQY
TRBV5-1 | ASSLDRDTGELF
TRBV5-1 | ASSYPQLGQGADEQF
TRBV15 | ATSRGLAGAKTGELF
TRBV4-3 | ASSQDSQLAPLH
TRBV6-5 | ASSYPGSTDTQY
TRBV28 | ASSRGAWNEQF
TRBV12-3/TRBV12-4 | ASSFAGPLGTDTQY
TRBV29-1 | SVGWDRQSTDTQY
TRBV13 | ASSAHPGKGANVLT
TRBV28 | ASSRGGTGEGEQY
TRBV11-2 | ASSRIDRHSYNEQF
TRBV4-1 | ASTARGQLGSEQY
TRBV2 | ASKRRGTDNEQF
TRBV7-2 | ASSLAPVEGNQY
TRBV24-1 | ATSPSGVSSYNEQF
TRBV10-3 | AISGGGPEADTQY
TRBV5-1 | ASSLDRSLNTEAF
TRBV6-1 | ASSQSQSGYEQY
TRBV28 | ASSLQFVTGELF
TRBV4-1 | ASSFALAGGFWGQF
TRBV9 | ASSVESRGGSEQF
TRBV7-9 | ASSFDALNPETQY
TRBV5-1 | ASSLLAGGPPPYNEQF
TRBV18 | ASSPRGLAKNIQY
TRBV10-2 | ASSGTSGMNNEQF
TRBV12-3/TRBV12-4 | AIIVNTEAF
TRBV11-2 | ASSLGIGTRPYTDTQY
TRBV7-6 | ASSLARGGAFSYEQY
TRBV20-1 | SADIWDLTSTDTQY
TRBV7-8 | ASSNRDTHTDTQY
TRBV9 | ASSVGLAGMDEQY
TRBV9 | ASSSSPSGLPYEQY
TRBV6-1 | ASSTTRPSTGELF
TRBV12-3/TRBV12-4 | ASSLRGEDGKLF
TRBV2 | ASSESNSGGELF
TRBV13 | ASSIGPEQETQY
TRBV20-1 | SARDLVGATYSNQPQH
TRBV5-1 | ASSLATGVSEQY
TRBV6-2/TRBV6-3 | ASSSRGRGLSYEQY
TRBV20-1 | SARVQPQEQY